This T cell receptor (beta chain) comes out of a study of vaccination effects on CD4 cells after COVID-19. Study background: Early and late time points after vaccination were used to sample a few convalescent patients.

The culture ran for around 10 days before CD4+ T cells were isolated. Between March and December 2020, the person had a SARS-CoV-2 infection that PCR confirmed. Vaccine administered to participants consisted of two doses of either BNT162b2 or mRNA-1273. The germline V gene encodes CDR1 SNHLY and CDR2 FYNNEI. Losses at the gene ends were 7 bases for V and 8 bases for J; bases not matched to a gene: 10. The CDR3 runs 14 residues. The study's findings and limits: Convalescent post-vaccine spike-reactive clones were mostly newly vaccine-induced.

Assay: immunoSEQ multiplex PCR; the TCRdb copy retains only in-frame clones and omits some. The data show 50,000 or so clones, around 80% seen once. Remarks on this clone: The antigen remains undetermined.

This chain uses TRBV2 with TRBJ1-2, with 10 bases aligning to TRBD1. The TCR comes from a human donor who had a prior SARS-CoV-2 infection. The specimen comprised CD4+ T cells from PBMCs cultured without peptide, sampled after COVID-19 vaccination. CDR3 protein: CASTRQGATFGYTF. DNA of the CDR3: TGTGCCAGCACCCGACAGGGGGCTACGTTCGGCTACACCTTC.